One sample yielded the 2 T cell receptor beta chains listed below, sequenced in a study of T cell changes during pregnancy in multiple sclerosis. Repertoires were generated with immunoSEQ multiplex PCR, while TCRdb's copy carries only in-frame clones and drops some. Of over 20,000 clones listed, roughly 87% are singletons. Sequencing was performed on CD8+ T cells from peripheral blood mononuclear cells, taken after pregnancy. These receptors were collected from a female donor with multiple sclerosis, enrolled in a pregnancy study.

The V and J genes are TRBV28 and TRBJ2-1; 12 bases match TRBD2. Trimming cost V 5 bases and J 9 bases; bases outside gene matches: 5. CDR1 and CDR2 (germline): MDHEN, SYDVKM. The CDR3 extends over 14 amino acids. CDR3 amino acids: CASSLAGGPAEQFF. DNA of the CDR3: TGTGCCAGCAGTCTAGCGGGAGGGCCAGCTGAGCAGTTCTTC.

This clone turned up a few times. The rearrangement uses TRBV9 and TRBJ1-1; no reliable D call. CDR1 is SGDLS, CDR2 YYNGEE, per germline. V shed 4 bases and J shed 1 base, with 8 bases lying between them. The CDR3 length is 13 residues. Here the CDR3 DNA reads TGTGCCAGCAGCACTCAAACGAACACTGAAGCTTTCTTT. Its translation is CASSTQTNTEAFF.